This TCR beta chain was sequenced for a study of blood T cells in healthy people across ages. As concerns this clonotype: This may be a read error, as it is one base from a much larger clone.

Each sample had at least 6.5 million PBMCs isolated. CDR1 is SGHVS and CDR2 is FQNEAQ in the germline V gene. The V and J ends lost 5 bases and 10 bases, in that order; junction bases with no gene match: 12. The CDR3 covers 15 residues. Using a J-beta primer mix together with a sample-barcoded 5' primer, a second PCR was run for roughly 7 to 11 cycles. In TCRdb, the 5' RACE reads were re-called with MiXCR into one record per CDR3 protein. In the table there are hundreds of thousands of distinct CDR3 sequences, approximately 31% of which are singletons. This chain uses TRBV7-8 with TRBJ2-1; TRBD1 agrees at 9 bases. This clonotype originated in a woman of 80 years or more in good health. Sequencing was performed on blood. The CDR3 nucleotides are TGTGCCAGCAGCCTACAGGGGGCGTTTGGCCACGAGCAGTTCTTC. It translates to CASSLQGAFGHEQFF.